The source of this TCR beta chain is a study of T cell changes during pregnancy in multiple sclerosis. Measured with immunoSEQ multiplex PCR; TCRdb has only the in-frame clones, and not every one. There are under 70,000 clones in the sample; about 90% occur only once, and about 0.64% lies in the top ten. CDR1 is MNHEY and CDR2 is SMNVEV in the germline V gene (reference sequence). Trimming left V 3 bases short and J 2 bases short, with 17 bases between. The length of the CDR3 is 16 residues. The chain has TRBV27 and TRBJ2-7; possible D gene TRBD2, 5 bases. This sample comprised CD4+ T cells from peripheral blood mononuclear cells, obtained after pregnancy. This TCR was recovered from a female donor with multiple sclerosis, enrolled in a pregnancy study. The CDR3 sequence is CASSFLRLGRAYEQYF. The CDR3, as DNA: TGTGCCAGCAGTTTTCTTAGGTTGGGGAGAGCCTACGAGCAGTACTTC.